These 25 T cell receptor beta chains came from one sample sequenced in a study of CDR3 diversity in severe acne. TCRdb re-derived calls from the PCR reads in MiXCR, one entry per CDR3 protein. The profile shows roughly 100,000 distinct CDR3 sequences, roughly 51% of them singletons. Sequencing input: blood. The receptors shown here come from a male donor with acne.

A note on this clonotype: A much larger clone differs from this one at a single base, so this may be a read error. This chain connects TRBV20-1 to TRBJ1-3; unclear D gene. Looked up from germline, CDR1 is DFQATT and CDR2 is SNEGSKA (reference sequence). V lost 0 bases to trimming and J lost 2 bases, with 11 bases between them. The CDR3 covers 15 residues. The CDR3: CSARDLSRPGNTIYF. In DNA form, the CDR3 reads TGCAGTGCTAGAGATTTATCCCGGCCTGGAAACACCATATATTTT.

The chain employs TRBV20-1 and TRBJ2-1; TRBD2 aligns across 9 bases. This CDR3 contains 13 residues. Germline V gene data show CDR1 as DFQATT and CDR2 as SNEGSKA (reference sequence). The J segment lost 10 bases and the V segment lost 3 bases, leaving 7 bases of the junction unmatched. The CDR3 spells CSASPSGTREQFF. CDR3 coding DNA: TGCAGTGCTAGTCCTAGCGGGACTAGGGAGCAGTTCTTC.

The J gene is TRBJ2-1, the V gene TRBV20-1; D might be TRBD2 (6 bases). Per the germline V gene, CDR1 is DFQATT and CDR2 is SNEGSKA (reference sequence). V was pared by 5 bases and J by 7 bases, with 18 bases between. The CDR3 extends over 14 amino acids. The CDR3 reads CSAGGGTWSNEQFF. In DNA form, the CDR3 reads TGCAGTGCTGGTGGCGGGACCTGGTCGAATGAGCAGTTCTTC.

The chain joins TRBV24-1 to TRBJ2-6, with a weak D call TRBD1 (6 bases). Germline V gene sequence: CDR1 KGHDR, CDR2 SFDVKD. The V end lost 3 bases, the J end lost 0 bases, and 8 bases lay between the germline ends. This CDR3 is built from 16 residues. The CDR3 DNA sequence: TGTGCCACCAGTGATCCAGGGGACTCTGGGGCCAACGTCCTGACTTTC. Its translation: CATSDPGDSGANVLTF.

The chain links TRBV24-1 to TRBJ2-6; 7 nucleotides line up with TRBD1. CDR3 size: 16 residues. V lost 4 bases to trimming and J lost 4 bases; unmatched junction nucleotides: 6. Per the germline V gene, CDR1 is KGHDR and CDR2 is SFDVKD. Here the CDR3 reads CATSDRTGVGANVLTF. CDR3 in DNA: TGTGCCACCAGTGACCGAACAGGGGTCGGGGCCAACGTCCTGACTTTC.

V is TRBV7-9 and J is TRBJ2-7; D might be TRBD1 (5 bases). Germline CDR1 reads SEHNR; CDR2 reads FQNEAQ (reference sequence). Trimming removed 6 bases from V and 2 bases from J, with 20 bases in between. This CDR3 has 16 amino acids. The DNA of the CDR3 is TGTGCCAGCAGTCCCCTCAAGGGGCCATACGCCTACGAGCAGTACTTC. Amino acids: CASSPLKGPYAYEQYF.

This clonotype has just a few counts. A junction boundary mismatches the germline segment, possibly from a read error. The rearrangement uses TRBV5-1 and TRBJ2-5; tentative D call: TRBD1 (5 bases). CDR1 is SGHRS, CDR2 YFSETQ, per germline. This CDR3 is 15 amino acids long. The CDR3: CASSPWGLLQETQHF. The CDR3 DNA follows: TGCGCCAGCAGCCCGTGGGGCTTGCTCCAAGAGACCCAGCACTTC.

Of note for this clonotype: A single base separates this from a much larger clone, so it may be a read error. The rearrangement links TRBV6-6 to TRBJ2-1, with D maybe TRBD1 (5 bases). The CDR3 runs to 14 residues. Germline lookup yields CDR1 MNHNY and CDR2 SVGAGI (reference sequence). For the CDR3, the DNA is TGTGCCAGCAGCCTGACTCACCCGGACAAAGAGCAGTTCTTC. Its protein is CASSLTHPDKEQFF.

V usage is TRBV28 and J usage is TRBJ1-1; D not certain. This CDR3 is built from 11 residues. V shed 8 bases and J shed 4 bases, with 8 bases lying between them. Germline V gene lookup returns CDR1 MDHEN and CDR2 SYDVKM. The CDR3 loop is CASGSGTEAFF. In DNA form, the CDR3 reads TGTGCCAGCGGTAGCGGCACTGAAGCTTTCTTT.

For the CDR3, the DNA is TGCAGCGTTGAAGATCAACAGGGCAGGGTGGCAGAGACCCAGTACTTC. Protein: CSVEDQQGRVAETQYF. J is TRBJ2-5 and V is TRBV29-1; D is possibly TRBD1 (6 bases). CDR3 length: 16 residues. Germline V gives CDR1 SQVTM, CDR2 ANQGSEA. V lost 0 bases and J lost 4, with 18 bases in between.

This clonotype was recorded many times. The chain carries TRBV6-6 and TRBJ2-5; weak D call: TRBD1 (6 bases). Germline V CDR1 and CDR2: MNHNY, SVGAGI (reference sequence). The CDR3 runs 14 residues. Deletions cut 2 bases from V and 0 bases from J, with 7 bases between. The CDR3 loop is CASSYDRYQETQYF. The CDR3 nucleotides are TGTGCCAGCAGTTACGACAGGTACCAAGAGACCCAGTACTTC.

This clonotype was seen only once. Being one base from a much bigger clone, this may be a read error. This chain joins TRBV7-9 and TRBJ2-1; D is perhaps TRBD1 or TRBD2 (6 bases each). Trimming removed 3 bases at V and 7 bases at J, with 19 bases between. CDR3 length equals 16 residues. Germline lookup yields CDR1 SEHNR and CDR2 FQNEAQ (reference sequence). The DNA of the CDR3 is TGTGCCAGCAGCTTGGCCGGGGGCAGGAGGGTAAATGAGCAGTTCTTC. It specifies CASSLAGGRRVNEQFF.

This clonotype was recorded at least ten times. This chain connects TRBV5-1 to TRBJ2-7; 12 bases match TRBD1. V dropped 4 bases and J dropped 4; count of bases not matched to a gene: 6. Germline V gene lookup returns CDR1 SGHRS and CDR2 YFSETQ. The CDR3 has 15 residues. The CDR3 nucleotides are TGCGCCAGCAGCACAACGGGACAGGGGGCTTACGAGCAGTACTTC. The encoded protein is CASSTTGQGAYEQYF.

The gene calls are TRBV20-1 and TRBJ2-7; no clear D. Deletions cut 1 base from V and 2 bases from J, with 12 bases between. The CDR3 covers 14 residues. Per germline, CDR1 DFQATT and CDR2 SNEGSKA (reference sequence). This chain's CDR3 is CSARADHTTYEQYF. As DNA, the CDR3 is TGCAGTGCTAGAGCGGATCACACGACCTACGAGCAGTACTTC.

The sample holds a few counts of this clonotype. V is TRBV7-2 and J is TRBJ1-2; D is unclear. Trimming pared 6 bases from V and 4 bases from J, leaving 18 bases between. This CDR3 has 15 residues. CDR1 and CDR2 from the germline V gene are SGHTA and FQGNSA. CDR3 sequence reads: CASSPERSAVYGYTF. Here the CDR3 DNA reads TGTGCCAGCAGTCCCGAAAGGTCCGCCGTCTATGGCTACACCTTC.

The rearrangement links TRBV7-9 to TRBJ1-1; D remains ambiguous. The germline V and J ends were trimmed by 5 bases and 5 bases, with 9 bases remaining between them. The V gene's germline CDR1 is SEHNR and CDR2 FQNEAQ (reference sequence). This CDR3 comprises 12 residues. CDR3 coding DNA: TGTGCCAGCAGCGGAAGGGTTACTGAAGCTTTCTTT. Amino acids: CASSGRVTEAFF.

The chain joins TRBV6-2 or TRBV6-3 to TRBJ1-5; weak D call: TRBD1 (5 bases). The CDR3 sequence is 15 residues long. V was cut by 6 bases and J by 4 bases, with 16 bases left in between. Germline CDR1 and CDR2: MNHEY and SVGEGT. The CDR3 sequence is CASSPRNRGNQPQHF. As DNA, the CDR3 is TGTGCCAGCAGCCCCCGCAATCGGGGGAATCAGCCCCAGCATTTT.

V usage is TRBV7-9 and J usage is TRBJ2-5; D is tentatively TRBD1 or TRBD2 (5 bases each). CDR1 is SEHNR, CDR2 FQNEAQ, per germline (reference sequence). The V gene lost 1 base and the J gene lost 11 bases, with 14 bases spanning the gap. The CDR3 is 13 amino acids. CDR3 nucleotide sequence: TGTGCCAGCAGCTTAGATCCGGGACCTGGGCAGTACTTC. Translation gives CASSLDPGPGQYF.

This rearrangement joins TRBV7-8 to TRBJ2-1; no firm D call. CDR3 length: 15 residues. V shed 5 bases and J shed 8 bases, with 19 bases lying between them. The germline V gene encodes CDR1 SGHVS and CDR2 FQNEAQ. The CDR3 DNA is TGTGCCAGCAGCGGCGTGGGGTATATGGTCCATGAGCAGTTCTTC. It translates to CASSGVGYMVHEQFF.

This sequence joins TRBV25-1 and TRBJ2-5; D remains ambiguous. The CDR3 runs to 14 residues. V was cut by 5 bases and J by 7 bases, with 17 bases left in between. Germline-derived CDR1 and CDR2 are MGHDK and SYGVNS. DNA for the CDR3: TGTGCCAGCAGTCCCCGTGGCCTCAAAGGGACCCAGTACTTC. This encodes CASSPRGLKGTQYF.

The chain links TRBV12-3 or TRBV12-4 to TRBJ2-2; 13 bases are a match to TRBD2. The CDR3 length is 16 residues. With V trimmed by 6 bases and J by 4 bases, 5 bases remained unmatched. CDR3 sequence: CASSQGLAGPTGELFF. DNA of the CDR3: TGTGCCAGCAGCCAGGGACTAGCGGGGCCCACCGGGGAGCTGTTTTTT.

The V gene is TRBV20-1, the J gene TRBJ2-7; 11 bases agree with TRBD2. V was pared by 3 bases and J by 2 bases, with 9 bases of the junction left unmatched. Looked up from germline, CDR1 is DFQATT and CDR2 is SNEGSKA (reference sequence). The length of the CDR3 is 16 residues. The DNA of the CDR3 is TGCAGTGCTAGGGCTATTACTAGCGGGAGCCCCTACGAGCAGTACTTC. Encoded protein: CSARAITSGSPYEQYF.

The V and J genes are TRBV7-2 and TRBJ2-1; TRBD2 is a possible D gene (5 bases). Germline-derived CDR1 and CDR2 are SGHTA and FQGNSA. Trimming left V 6 bases short and J 9 bases short, with 12 bases between. The CDR3 sequence is 12 residues long. CDR3 DNA sequence: TGTGCCAGCAGTTCAAATGAGGGTGAGCAGTTCTTC. This gives the protein CASSSNEGEQFF.

In DNA, the CDR3 is TGTGCCAGTATCGGACAGGGTCTCAATGAGCAGTTCTTC. This translates into CASIGQGLNEQFF. The V and J genes are TRBV19 and TRBJ2-1; 8 nucleotides align to TRBD1. The CDR3 runs to 13 residues. Germline loops: CDR1 LNHDA, CDR2 SQIVND (reference sequence). Trimming cost V 7 bases and J 6 bases; bases outside gene matches: 5.

CDR3 sequence: CASSQVHGLAQETQYF. CDR3 in DNA: TGCGCCAGCAGCCAAGTCCACGGCCTTGCCCAAGAGACCCAGTACTTC. The V call is TRBV4-1, the J call TRBJ2-5, with unresolved D. The CDR3 totals 16 residues. Trimming removed 1 base from V and 1 base from J, with 13 bases in between. The germline V gene encodes CDR1 MGHRA and CDR2 YSYEKL.